The 25 T cell receptor beta chains presented below share a single source sample, sequenced in a study of control samples from healthy donors and cancer patients. Profiled with immunoSEQ multiplex PCR; TCRdb holds only in-frame clones, not every one. This table has some 160,000 clones, 92% appearing once. The sample was blood. Every receptor here comes from a woman younger than 45 in good health.

Written as DNA, the CDR3 is TGTGCCAGCAGCACAAACAGGGGGCCTTTGTCCTATGGCTACACCTTC. It encodes CASSTNRGPLSYGYTF. The V call is TRBV2, the J call TRBJ1-2; 9 nucleotides agree with TRBD1. The CDR3 totals 16 residues. The germline CDR1 and CDR2 sequences are SNHLY and FYNNEI. Losses at the gene ends were 6 bases for V and 4 bases for J; bases not matched to a gene: 12.

The J gene is TRBJ2-1, the V gene TRBV27; 10 bases are a match to TRBD2. The CDR3 is 15 amino acids. Germline V lookup: CDR1 MNHEY, CDR2 SMNVEV (reference sequence). The ends lost 6 bases at V and 4 bases at J; junction bases unmatched: 6. The CDR3 protein is CASSMTSGSYNEQFF. CDR3 DNA: TGTGCCAGCAGCATGACTAGCGGGTCTTACAATGAGCAGTTCTTC.

V usage is TRBV3-1 (or the pseudogene TRBV3-2) and J usage is TRBJ2-1; 8 positions agree with TRBD2. V shed 5 bases, J shed 3 bases, and the junction held 9 bases outside the gene matches. CDR3 length: 16 amino acids. In germline, CDR1 is LGHDT, CDR2 YNNKEL (reference sequence). The CDR3 nucleotides are TGTGCCAGCAGCTCCCTTACTAGCGGCCTCTACAATGAGCAGTTCTTC. Translated, it gives CASSSLTSGLYNEQFF.

The CDR3 protein is CASSLQRNTGELFF. For the CDR3, the DNA is TGTGCCAGCAGCTTGCAGCGGAACACCGGGGAGCTGTTTTTT. V and J are TRBV5-5 and TRBJ2-2; D call uncertain. V shed 1 base and J shed 1 base, with 5 bases lying between them. The germline V gene encodes CDR1 SGHKS and CDR2 YYEKEE (reference sequence). This CDR3 spans 14 amino acids.

This clone was counted a single time. The V and J genes are TRBV5-1 and TRBJ2-1; TRBD1 matches 7 bases. V was clipped by 1 base and J by 4 bases; unmatched bases: 2. Germline V gives CDR1 SGHRS, CDR2 YFSETQ. The CDR3 has 14 amino acids. The CDR3 nucleotides read TGCGCCAGCAGCTTGATGGACAGGTACAATGAGCAGTTCTTC. Translating gives CASSLMDRYNEQFF. Full variable domain (rest looked up from reference TRBV5-1 and TRBJ2-1): KAGVTQTPRYLIKTRGQQVTLSCSPISGHRSVSWYQQTPGQGLQFLFEYFSETQRNKGNFPGRFSGRQFSNSRSEMNVSTLELGDSALYLCASSLMDRYNEQFFGPGTRLTVL.

The rearrangement joins TRBV19 to TRBJ1-1; D unresolved. Germline assignment: CDR1 LNHDA and CDR2 SQIVND (reference sequence). V was pared by 5 bases and J by 1 base, with 8 bases between. The CDR3 extends over 13 amino acids. In DNA, the CDR3 is TGTGCCAGTAGTCTCCGGGGGAACACTGAAGCTTTCTTT. It codes for CASSLRGNTEAFF.

V is TRBV20-1 and J is TRBJ2-1; 11 nucleotides align to TRBD2. CDR3 length: 15 amino acids. J was trimmed by 7 bases and V by 3 bases; bases with no gene match: 8. Germline assignment: CDR1 DFQATT and CDR2 SNEGSKA (reference sequence). The CDR3 coding sequence is TGCAGTGCTAGTTGGGAGAGACTAGCGGGAAATGAGCAGTTCTTC. This translates into CSASWERLAGNEQFF.

The chain uses TRBV10-3 and TRBJ2-1; D possibly corresponds to TRBD1 (6 bases). The CDR3 length is 16 residues. Germline values: CDR1 ENHRY, CDR2 SYGVKD. V lost 11 bases, J lost 2 bases, and 22 bases lay in between. CDR3 sequence: CASKRATGTTYNEQFF. The CDR3 DNA reads as TGTGCCTCCAAGAGGGCGACCGGGACAACCTACAATGAGCAGTTCTTC.

The chain employs TRBV4-1 and TRBJ1-1, with 11 bases lining up with TRBD1. Unmatched junction bases numbered 11, after V lost 3 bases and J lost 5 bases. This CDR3 has 17 residues. Germline CDR1 is MGHRA and CDR2 is YSYEKL. The CDR3 sequence: CASSHLGTGGFSTEAFF. The CDR3 nucleotides read TGCGCCAGCAGCCATCTCGGGACAGGGGGATTTAGTACTGAAGCTTTCTTT.

Here the CDR3 reads CASSIELAGFDEQYF. The CDR3 DNA is TGTGCCAGTAGTATAGAACTAGCGGGATTCGACGAGCAGTACTTC. The gene calls are TRBV19 and TRBJ2-7; the match to TRBD2 covers 10 bases. There are 15 residues in the CDR3. Germline assignment: CDR1 LNHDA and CDR2 SQIVND (reference sequence). V was pared by 0 bases and J by 5 bases, with 4 bases of the junction left unmatched.

This sequence joins TRBV6-4 and TRBJ2-3; 10 positions match TRBD2. J lost 4 bases, V lost 2 bases, and 0 bases had no gene match. This CDR3 is 14 amino acids long. Germline V CDR1 and CDR2: MRHNA, SNTAGT. Here the CDR3 reads CASSDGLAADTQYF. The CDR3 nucleotides read TGTGCCAGCAGTGACGGACTAGCGGCAGATACGCAGTATTTT.

CDR3 in amino acids: CASSSALQGTQETQYF. CDR3 nucleotides: TGTGCCAGCAGCTCGGCCCTACAGGGGACCCAAGAGACCCAGTACTTC. The V call is TRBV13, the J call TRBJ2-5; 7 nucleotides align to TRBD1. The V segment lost 4 bases and the J segment 1 base; nucleotides outside the gene matches: 9. Looked up from germline, CDR1 is PRHDT and CDR2 is FYEKMQ (reference sequence). CDR3 length: 16 residues.

The chain joins TRBV12-5 to TRBJ2-3; 14 nucleotides align to TRBD2. The J segment lost 5 bases and the V segment lost 1 base, leaving 2 bases of the junction unmatched. The CDR3 length is 16 residues. The germline V gene encodes CDR1 LGHNT and CDR2 FRNRAP. The chain's CDR3 is CASGLGLAGGVDTQYF. CDR3 bases: TGTGCTAGTGGTTTGGGACTAGCGGGAGGGGTAGATACGCAGTATTTT.

The chain recombines TRBV28 with TRBJ1-2; TRBD1 agrees at 9 bases. This CDR3 comprises 17 residues. Germline V gene data show CDR1 as MDHEN and CDR2 as SYDVKM. The J segment lost 5 bases and the V segment lost 6 bases, leaving 16 bases of the junction unmatched. The CDR3 reads CASRPGDRAFLGYGYTF. CDR3 bases: TGTGCCAGCAGGCCTGGGGACAGGGCTTTCCTGGGGTATGGCTACACCTTC.

CDR3 DNA sequence: TGTGCCAGCAGGGGACCTGGCGGGAGGGCCCCCGATACGCAGTATTTT. Translating it yields CASRGPGGRAPDTQYF. The chain carries TRBV28 and TRBJ2-3; 9 nucleotides agree with TRBD2. Germline V CDR1 and CDR2: MDHEN, SYDVKM. This CDR3 is 16 amino acids long. Losses at the gene ends were 6 bases for V and 6 bases for J; bases not matched to a gene: 13.

The rearrangement joins TRBV3-1 (or the pseudogene TRBV3-2) to TRBJ2-1, with a weak D call TRBD2 (5 bases). The CDR3 spans 13 residues. Between the trimmed V and J ends, which lost 4 bases and 10 bases, there was a span of 14 bases. CDR1 and CDR2 from the germline V gene are LGHDT and YNNKEL (reference sequence). CDR3 amino acids: CASSRTSTYEQFF. DNA of the CDR3: TGTGCCAGCAGCCGCACTAGTACGTACGAGCAGTTCTTC.

This clone turned up a few times. The genes are TRBV28 and TRBJ2-5; D could derive from TRBD1 or TRBD2 (6 bases each). CDR1 and CDR2 (germline): MDHEN, SYDVKM. The CDR3 is 16 residues long. The germline V and J ends were trimmed by 3 bases and 5 bases, with 19 bases remaining between them. CDR3 bases: TGTGCCAGCAGTTTCTTGGGGGGCCGGAGGGCGGAGACCCAGTACTTC. This codes for CASSFLGGRRAETQYF. The full variable domain, in which reference TRBV28 and TRBJ2-5 provide the parts outside the CDR3, is DVKVTQSSRYLVKRTGEKVFLECVQDMDHENMFWYRQDPGLGLRLIYFSYDVKMKEKGDIPEGYSVSREKKERFSLILESASTNQTSMYLCASSFLGGRRAETQYFGPGTRLLVL.

V gene TRBV3-1 (or the pseudogene TRBV3-2) combines with J gene TRBJ2-1, with 9 bases lining up with TRBD1. Trimming removed 0 bases from V and 8 bases from J; junction bases left unmatched: 5. This CDR3 is 15 amino acids long. The germline gives CDR1 LGHDT, CDR2 YNNKEL (reference sequence). The CDR3 coding sequence is TGTGCCAGCAGCCAAGATGTTGACAGGGGGTATGAGCAGTTCTTC. Its protein product is CASSQDVDRGYEQFF.

V is TRBV24-1 and J is TRBJ2-1, with 7 bases lining up with TRBD1. The V segment lost 2 bases and the J segment 2 bases; nucleotides outside the gene matches: 2. The CDR3 totals 15 residues. The germline CDR1 and CDR2 sequences are KGHDR and SFDVKD. This CDR3 is CATSDSGQPYNEQFF. The CDR3 DNA reads as TGTGCCACCAGTGATTCGGGACAGCCCTACAATGAGCAGTTCTTC.

V and J are TRBV6-2 or TRBV6-3 and TRBJ2-1, with 8 bases fitting TRBD2. Germline CDR1 MNHEY, CDR2 SVGEGT. The junction had 8 bases not matched to a gene; V was cut back by 5 bases and J by 5 bases. There are 15 residues in the CDR3. The CDR3 spells CASSKPGTRDNEQFF. The CDR3 nucleotides read TGTGCCAGCAGTAAGCCCGGGACTAGAGACAATGAGCAGTTCTTC.

J is TRBJ2-5 and V is TRBV2; TRBD2 is a possible D gene (6 bases). The CDR3 is made up of 15 amino acids. Looked up from germline, CDR1 is SNHLY and CDR2 is FYNNEI. The ends were cut back, 4 bases at V and 9 bases at J, with 21 bases in the middle. The CDR3 spells CASSVSSGEEGAQYF. CDR3 DNA sequence: TGTGCCAGCAGTGTAAGCTCTGGGGAGGAAGGGGCCCAGTACTTC.

The rearrangement links TRBV2 to TRBJ1-1; 9 bases are shared with TRBD1. V trimming: 6 bases; J trimming: 4 bases; junction bases outside the gene matches: 3. Germline V lookup: CDR1 SNHLY, CDR2 FYNNEI. This CDR3 comprises 13 residues. The CDR3 spells CASSETGGTEAFF. The CDR3 DNA reads TGTGCCAGCAGCGAGACAGGGGGCACTGAAGCTTTCTTT.

The chain uses TRBV12-3 or TRBV12-4 and TRBJ2-7; TRBD2 agrees at 10 bases. The V segment lost 6 bases and the J segment 1 base; nucleotides outside the gene matches: 0. The CDR3 length is 13 residues. CDR3 in amino acids: CASRTSGSYEQYF. Here the CDR3 DNA reads TGTGCCAGCAGGACTAGCGGGTCCTACGAGCAGTACTTC.

J is TRBJ1-4 and V is TRBV12-3 or TRBV12-4; 8 nucleotides agree with TRBD1. V shed 3 bases, J shed 8 bases, and the junction held 2 bases outside the gene matches. CDR3 length: 13 residues. CDR3 protein: CASSFRQGEKLFF. As DNA, the CDR3 is TGTGCCAGCAGTTTCCGACAGGGGGAAAAACTGTTTTTT.

This chain links TRBV30 with TRBJ1-1, with D tentatively TRBD1 (5 bases). CDR1 and CDR2 (germline): GTSNPN, SVGIG (reference sequence). The CDR3 spans 16 residues. The V gene lost 4 bases and the J gene lost 2 bases, with 20 bases spanning the gap. The CDR3 bases are TGTGCCTGGAACGGGGGGACCCAAGTTATCAACACTGAAGCTTTCTTT. This translates into CAWNGGTQVINTEAFF.